This entry features one T cell receptor (beta chain) sequence. The junction departs from germline at one end; a sequencing error may be responsible. This sample stems from a study of OX40 agonist ivuxolimab in advanced cancers. Study-level information: Antecedent anti-PD-1, anti-PD-L1 or anti-CTLA-4 therapy was permissible, with under 50% having received some.

Repertoires were generated with immunoSEQ multiplex PCR, while TCRdb's copy carries only in-frame clones and drops some. The table includes some 90,000 clones, roughly nine tenths detected once. The CDR3 length is 14 residues. Germline CDR1 reads SGHRS; CDR2 reads YFSETQ. The receptor comes from an adult with an advanced solid tumor such as melanoma, head and neck, liver or kidney cancer. This material consisted of CD4+ or CD8+ T cells sorted from blood, taken in a trial of the OX40 agonist ivuxolimab. This rearrangement joins TRBV5-1 to TRBJ2-7, with D perhaps given as TRBD1 or TRBD2 (5 bases each). Here the CDR3 DNA reads TGTGCCAGCAGCTTTAGGGGACCTCAGATGGAGCAGTACTTC. It encodes CASSFRGPQMEQYF.